Presented here are 8 T cell receptor beta chains from one specimen sequenced in a study of OX40 agonist ivuxolimab in advanced cancers. Only in-frame clones appear in the TCRdb table, and some are missing; sequencing was by immunoSEQ multiplex PCR. The sample gives 60,000 to 65,000 clones, 65% to 90% of which show up once; approximately 0.7% is in the top ten. The specimen comprised CD4+ or CD8+ T cells sorted from blood, sampled in a trial of the OX40 agonist ivuxolimab. The receptors originated from an adult with an advanced solid tumor such as melanoma, head and neck, liver or kidney cancer.

This sequence joins TRBV5-4 and TRBJ2-7; 8 positions agree with TRBD1. In germline, CDR1 is SGHNT, CDR2 YYREEE (reference sequence). Trimming cost V 3 bases and J 0 bases; bases outside gene matches: 5. The CDR3 spans 15 residues. The CDR3, as DNA: TGTGCCAGCAGCTATCCCGGGACAGGCTCCTACGAGCAGTACTTC. It codes for CASSYPGTGSYEQYF.

As concerns this clone: Distinct nucleotide sequences in the sample also encode this CDR3. The chain recombines TRBV4-1 with TRBJ2-2; 8 nucleotides agree with TRBD2. The CDR3 is made up of 17 amino acids. V lost 6 bases and J lost 4; bases outside the gene matches: 13. Germline CDR1 MGHRA, CDR2 YSYEKL. Here the CDR3 reads CASSPETRGGSTGELFF. The CDR3 DNA is TGCGCCAGCAGTCCCGAAACCCGGGGGGGGTCCACCGGGGAGCTGTTTTTT.

This clone occurred once. The rearrangement uses TRBV28 and TRBJ2-7; 7 bases line up with TRBD2. CDR3 size: 13 residues. CDR1 and CDR2 from the germline V gene are MDHEN and SYDVKM. V was pared by 8 bases and J by 4 bases, with 8 bases of the junction left unmatched. CDR3 nucleotides: TGTGCCAGCGGGTTATACGGGAGGTACGAGCAGTACTTC. Its translation is CASGLYGRYEQYF.

Here the CDR3 DNA reads TGTGCCAGCAGCTTCCCCGGGACTAGGGGCACCGGGGAGCTGTTTTTT. Amino acids: CASSFPGTRGTGELFF. The genes are TRBV7-6 and TRBJ2-2, with TRBD2 matching over 8 bases. The CDR3 runs to 16 residues. Per the germline V gene, CDR1 is SGHVS and CDR2 is FNYEAQ. Unmatched junction bases numbered 7, after V lost 3 bases and J lost 4 bases.

This clone was detected once. The gene calls are TRBV5-4 and TRBJ1-3; 9 nucleotides align to TRBD1. V was clipped by 2 bases and J by 4 bases; unmatched bases: 7. Germline V gene sequence: CDR1 SGHNT, CDR2 YYREEE (reference sequence). The CDR3 runs to 16 residues. CDR3 coding DNA: TGTGCCAGCAGCTTTGGGACAGGGATCCGCGGAAACACCATATATTTT. Protein sequence: CASSFGTGIRGNTIYF.

The sample holds a few counts of this clone. The chain couples TRBV7-9 to TRBJ2-7; D gene unclear. Germline CDR1 and CDR2: SEHNR and FQNEAQ (reference sequence). V was trimmed by 3 bases and J by 0 bases, leaving 9 bases between them. The CDR3 length is 14 residues. The CDR3, as DNA: TGTGCCAGCAGCTTGAGAGCCAGCTCCTACGAGCAGTACTTC. As protein: CASSLRASSYEQYF.

This chain uses TRBV18 with TRBJ2-1, with D perhaps matching TRBD1 (7 bases). The length of the CDR3 is 19 residues. Trimming pared 3 bases from V and 2 bases from J, leaving 23 bases between. CDR1 is KGHSH and CDR2 is LQKENI in the germline V gene. The CDR3 region has the DNA TGTGCCAGCTCACCGCAGGGGGGCGGGACGAGCAAGGCCTACAATGAGCAGTTCTTC. Encoded protein: CASSPQGGGTSKAYNEQFF.

This clone came up a few times. The chain employs TRBV5-4 and TRBJ2-5; TRBD2 agrees at 13 bases. CDR1 is SGHNT and CDR2 is YYREEE in the germline V gene (reference sequence). The ends lost 4 bases at V and 5 bases at J; junction bases unmatched: 8. The CDR3 runs 16 residues. CDR3 in amino acids: CASSTPGLAGSETQYF. CDR3 DNA sequence: TGTGCCAGCAGCACCCCGGGACTAGCGGGGTCGGAGACCCAGTACTTC. The variable domain in full, with the rest retrieved from reference TRBV5-4 and TRBJ2-5, is ETGVTQSPTHLIKTRGQQVTLRCSSQSGHNTVSWYQQALGQGPQFIFQYYREEENGRGNFPPRFSGLQFPNYSSELNVNALELDDSALYLCASSTPGLAGSETQYFGPGTRLLVL.